This TCR beta chain was sequenced during a study of blood T cell repertoires in COVID-19. About the study: T cells, B-cell-depleted T cells, or PBMCs supplied cDNA or gDNA.

Germline V gives CDR1 LNHDA, CDR2 SQIVND (reference sequence). The CDR3 extends over 19 amino acids. V was trimmed by 6 bases and J by 0 bases, leaving 24 bases between them. Clones were sequenced by immunoSEQ multiplex PCR, and TCRdb holds only the in-frame ones, with some missing. The table has more than 250,000 clones, around 88% seen once. This chain joins TRBV19 and TRBJ2-1, with D tentatively TRBD2 (6 bases). This clonotype was obtained from a woman aged 35 to 49 who had recovered from COVID-19. The source material was PBMCs or T cells enriched from blood (not recorded which). The CDR3 DNA is TGTGCCAGTAGCACCCCGGGACTCTCCCGCAAGGGCTCCTACAATGAGCAGTTCTTC. Translating it yields CASSTPGLSRKGSYNEQFF.